Listed here are 7 T cell receptor beta chains from one sample, sequenced in a study of post-analysis software for immune sequencing data. Study-level results: Comparison of patients with controls showed about 5 TRBV segments more frequent in patients, TRBV5-6, TRBV5-1 and TRBV20-1 among them.

These receptors are not linked to any known antigen. Prepared TCR beta cDNA libraries contained unique molecular identifiers. One entry per CDR3 protein, called by TCRdb with MiXCR from the PCR reads. The sample consists of approximately 150,000 distinct CDR3 sequences, about 30% of them appearing once. The sequenced sample consisted of blood. These receptors came from a girl aged 10 to 17 with multiple sclerosis.

This clonotype was counted many times. This rearrangement joins TRBV12-3 or TRBV12-4 to TRBJ2-7; D unresolved. This CDR3 spans 13 amino acids. V shed 6 bases and J shed 0 bases, with 9 bases lying between them. The CDR3 is CASRLSDSYEQYF. CDR3 nucleotide sequence: TGTGCCAGCAGGTTAAGCGACTCCTACGAGCAGTACTTC.

On this clonotype: A read error is possible here, since a much larger clone lies one base away. V and J are TRBV7-2 and TRBJ2-7, with TRBD2 matching over 14 bases. Looked up from germline, CDR1 is SGHTA and CDR2 is FQGNSA. Trimming at V came to 1 base and at J to 12 bases, leaving 8 bases not matched to a gene. This CDR3 contains 15 residues. DNA of the CDR3: TGTGCCAGCAGCTTAGGGGGGACTAGCGGGAGTCCGCGGTACTTC. It is translated as CASSLGGTSGSPRYF.

Many counts were recorded for this clonotype. The chain joins TRBV12-3 or TRBV12-4 to TRBJ2-6; the D gene could be TRBD1 or TRBD2 (6 bases each). The CDR3 spans 17 residues. The V gene lost 3 bases and the J gene lost 0 bases, with 12 bases spanning the gap. The DNA for the CDR3 is TGTGCCAGCAGTTTTGCGGGACACCACTCTGGGGCCAACGTCCTGACTTTC. Protein sequence: CASSFAGHHSGANVLTF.

This clonotype was recorded a few times. The genes are TRBV5-4 and TRBJ1-1; no reliable D call. With 4 bases removed from V and 1 base from J, the gap between germline ends came to 11 bases. CDR3 length equals 14 residues. Germline V gives CDR1 SGHNT, CDR2 YYREEE (reference sequence). CDR3 DNA sequence: TGTGCCAGCAGCCCAATGGGCCCGAACACTGAAGCTTTCTTT. Encoded protein: CASSPMGPNTEAFF. Together with reference TRBV5-4 and TRBJ1-1, the CDR3 gives the full variable domain: ETGVTQSPTHLIKTRGQQVTLRCSSQSGHNTVSWYQQALGQGPQFIFQYYREEENGRGNFPPRFSGLQFPNYSSELNVNALELDDSALYLCASSPMGPNTEAFFGQGTRLTVV.

CDR3 nucleotides: TGTGCCAGCAGTTTGAGCCCCCCCGACAGTAGCTCCTACAATGAGCAGTTCTTC. It encodes CASSLSPPDSSSYNEQFF. The chain has TRBV28 and TRBJ2-1; D is perhaps TRBD1 (5 bases). Trimming shortened V by 3 bases and J by 0 bases, and 18 bases separated the two germline ends. This CDR3 region has 18 residues. Germline CDR1 MDHEN, CDR2 SYDVKM.

This clonotype was counted a few times. The V gene is TRBV5-6, the J gene TRBJ1-1; D gene ambiguous. Germline loops: CDR1 SGHDT, CDR2 YYEEEE. The V end lost 0 bases, the J end lost 1 base, and 7 bases lay between the germline ends. The CDR3 length is 14 residues. The CDR3 region is CASSLEWRNTEAFF. The CDR3 coding sequence is TGTGCCAGCAGCTTGGAGTGGAGGAACACTGAAGCTTTCTTT.

This clonotype has more than one count but fewer than ten. This chain uses TRBV5-1 with TRBJ2-7; D perhaps matches TRBD1 (6 bases). V lost 4 bases and J 4 bases, leaving 18 bases between the germline ends. Germline V CDR1 and CDR2: SGHRS, YFSETQ. This CDR3 contains 15 residues. CDR3 protein: CASSPEGVRFYEQYF. The DNA for the CDR3 is TGCGCCAGCAGCCCTGAGGGGGTGCGTTTTTACGAGCAGTACTTC.